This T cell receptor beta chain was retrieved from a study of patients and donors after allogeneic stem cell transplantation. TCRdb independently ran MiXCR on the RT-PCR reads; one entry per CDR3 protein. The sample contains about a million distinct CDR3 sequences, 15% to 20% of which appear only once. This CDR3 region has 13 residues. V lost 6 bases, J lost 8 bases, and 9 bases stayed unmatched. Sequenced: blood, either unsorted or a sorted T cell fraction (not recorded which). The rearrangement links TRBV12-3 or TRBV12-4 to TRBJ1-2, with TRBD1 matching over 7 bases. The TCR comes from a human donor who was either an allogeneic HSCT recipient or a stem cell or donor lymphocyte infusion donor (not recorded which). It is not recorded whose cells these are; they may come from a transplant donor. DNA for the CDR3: TGTGCCAGCAGCATAACAGGGGTTAAGGGCTACACCTTC. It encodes CASSITGVKGYTF.